The 23 T cell receptor beta chains below all came from one sample that was sequenced in a study of blood T cell repertoires in COVID-19 (dated by TCRdb to about 2020). The library was prepared using the immunoSEQ multiplex PCR assay. Drawn from immuneACCESS, this table holds only the in-frame rearrangements with V and J called that TCRdb kept. Clones are partly lost; checked studies trace under half to an unresolved V gene and leave the rest unexplained. This sample comprises about 310,000 clones, approximately 81% of them detected only once. Over 1.5% of the sample belongs to the ten largest clones. The sequenced sample consisted of PBMCs or T cells enriched from blood (not recorded which). All receptors derive from a woman aged 25 to 39 who had been exposed to COVID-19.

This chain connects TRBV6-4 to TRBJ1-1; D call uncertain. The length of the CDR3 is 14 residues. Trimming stripped 6 bases from V and 1 base from J, with 12 bases between. The germline CDR1 and CDR2 sequences are MRHNA and SNTAGT. The CDR3 is CASRREHGNTEAFF. The CDR3 nucleotides read TGTGCCAGCAGGAGGGAGCATGGGAACACTGAAGCTTTCTTT.

The chain employs TRBV6-5 and TRBJ2-5; TRBD1 agrees at 7 bases. The CDR3 runs to 15 residues. Germline V gene sequence: CDR1 MNHEY, CDR2 SVGAGI. V lost 6 bases and J lost 5; bases outside the gene matches: 12. DNA of the CDR3: TGTGCCAGCAGCCCCCCTCTGACAGGGCTGGAGACCCAGTACTTC. This encodes CASSPPLTGLETQYF.

The V gene is TRBV3-1 (or the pseudogene TRBV3-2), the J gene TRBJ2-2; 11 bases align to TRBD2. Germline lookup yields CDR1 LGHDT and CDR2 YNNKEL (reference sequence). CDR3 length: 15 residues. Trimming cost V 8 bases and J 7 bases; bases outside gene matches: 9. CDR3 in DNA: TGTGCCAGCTTAGCGGGGGGGCTGAATGGCGGGGAGCTGTTTTTT. Its protein is CASLAGGLNGGELFF.

The V and J genes are TRBV5-5 and TRBJ2-7; D is perhaps TRBD1 (5 bases). Germline values: CDR1 SGHKS, CDR2 YYEKEE (reference sequence). Trimming pared 2 bases from V and 3 bases from J, leaving 9 bases between. There are 13 residues in the CDR3. CDR3 bases: TGTGCCAGCAGCTTTGACAGCGTCTACGAGCAGTACTTC. It is translated as CASSFDSVYEQYF. The whole variable domain, filled in from reference TRBV5-5 and TRBJ2-7, reads DAGVTQSPTHLIKTRGQQVTLRCSPISGHKSVSWYQQVLGQGPQFIFQYYEKEERGRGNFPDRFSARQFPNYSSELNVNALLLGDSALYLCASSFDSVYEQYFGPGTRLTVT.

J is TRBJ2-1 and V is TRBV9, with TRBD1 matching 8 bases. V gave up 3 bases and J gave up 8 bases; unmatched junction bases: 7. CDR1 and CDR2 (germline): SGDLS, YYNGEE. This CDR3 spans 14 amino acids. The CDR3 region has the DNA TGTGCCAGCAGCGATGACCTGGACAGGGATGAGCAGTTCTTC. It codes for CASSDDLDRDEQFF.

The CDR3, as DNA: TGTGCCACCAGCAGACCCGGACTAGCGGGAGGGAGGGACATTCAGTACTTC. Translated, it gives CATSRPGLAGGRDIQYF. The chain joins TRBV15 to TRBJ2-4, with 15 bases fitting TRBD2. The CDR3 covers 17 residues. CDR1 and CDR2 (germline): LNHNV, YYDKDF (reference sequence). The V segment lost 2 bases and the J segment 8 bases; nucleotides outside the gene matches: 7.

The V and J genes are TRBV2 and TRBJ1-6; 9 nucleotides match TRBD1. With 11 bases clipped from V and 8 bases from J, the junction kept 13 bases outside the gene matches. This CDR3 is built from 15 residues. CDR1 and CDR2 from the germline V gene are SNHLY and FYNNEI. As DNA, the CDR3 is TGTGCCGGCGCTCCGGGACAGGGTATTTATTCACCCCTCCACTTT. This translates into CAGAPGQGIYSPLHF.

This chain links TRBV19 with TRBJ1-1; D gene uncertain. The V gene's germline CDR1 is LNHDA and CDR2 SQIVND (reference sequence). V dropped 3 bases and J dropped 5 bases, with 16 bases sitting between them. The CDR3 has 15 amino acids. CDR3 nucleotides: TGTGCCAGTAGTATGAGCGGGTCCCGTAAGACTGAAGCTTTCTTT. Protein product: CASSMSGSRKTEAFF.

This clone was recorded a few times. J is TRBJ2-6 and V is TRBV5-1, with D tentatively TRBD1 (6 bases). V shed 7 bases and J shed 4 bases, with 21 bases lying between them. CDR3 length: 17 amino acids. Germline values: CDR1 SGHRS, CDR2 YFSETQ. CDR3 sequence: CASSRQGSSGGANVLTF. CDR3 nucleotide sequence: TGCGCCAGCTCACGGCAGGGGTCATCCGGCGGGGCCAACGTCCTGACTTTC.

This sequence joins TRBV3-1 (or the pseudogene TRBV3-2) and TRBJ2-1; 11 bases fit TRBD2. V dropped 1 base and J dropped 6; count of bases not matched to a gene: 8. From germline, CDR1 is LGHDT and CDR2 YNNKEL (reference sequence). The CDR3 runs 17 residues. This CDR3 reads CASSQATLAGGFNEQFF. In DNA form, the CDR3 reads TGTGCCAGCAGCCAAGCAACGCTAGCGGGAGGATTCAATGAGCAGTTCTTC.

The chain carries TRBV28 and TRBJ1-1; possibly TRBD1 for D (6 bases). Between the trimmed V and J ends, which lost 6 bases and 12 bases, there was a span of 17 bases. Germline CDR1 reads MDHEN; CDR2 reads SYDVKM. There are 12 residues in the CDR3. CDR3 sequence reads: CASRTSGAATFF. DNA of the CDR3: TGTGCCAGCAGGACTTCAGGGGCAGCGACTTTCTTT.

On this clone: This same CDR3 is encoded by further DNA sequences in the sample. This chain joins TRBV2 and TRBJ2-5; D possibly corresponds to TRBD2 (5 bases). Germline-derived CDR1 and CDR2 are SNHLY and FYNNEI. The CDR3 spans 11 residues. V gave up 6 bases and J gave up 3 bases, with 5 bases separating them. The CDR3 protein is CASREEETQYF. The CDR3 DNA sequence: TGTGCCAGCAGGGAGGAAGAGACCCAGTACTTC.

The gene calls are TRBV30 and TRBJ1-2; perhaps TRBD1 as D (6 bases). The CDR3 consists of 13 residues. Trimming left V 4 bases short and J 4 bases short, with 13 bases between. Per germline, CDR1 GTSNPN and CDR2 SVGIG (reference sequence). CDR3 in amino acids: CAWTDRPGYGYTF. The CDR3 nucleotides are TGTGCCTGGACCGACAGGCCAGGCTATGGCTACACCTTC.

The chain couples TRBV18 to TRBJ2-5; D is possibly TRBD2 (5 bases). CDR3 length equals 13 residues. Germline V gene lookup returns CDR1 KGHSH and CDR2 LQKENI. Trimming removed 3 bases from V and 6 bases from J, with 11 bases in between. The CDR3 is CASSPGEQQTQYF. The CDR3 DNA follows: TGTGCCAGCTCACCGGGAGAGCAACAGACCCAGTACTTC.

V usage is TRBV15 and J usage is TRBJ1-5, with 9 positions matching TRBD1. V shed 1 base, J shed 7 bases, and the junction held 5 bases outside the gene matches. The CDR3 length is 15 residues. The germline gives CDR1 LNHNV, CDR2 YYDKDF (reference sequence). The DNA for the CDR3 is TGTGCCACCAGCAGAGGGACAGGGGCTAGGCAGCCCCAGCATTTT. Protein sequence: CATSRGTGARQPQHF.

V usage is TRBV7-3 and J usage is TRBJ2-7; a possible D gene is TRBD2 (5 bases). CDR1 is SGHTA, CDR2 FQGTGA, per germline. The CDR3 consists of 15 residues. Trimming pared 2 bases from V and 0 bases from J, leaving 11 bases between. The CDR3 loop is CASSLERGSSYEQYF. The CDR3 nucleotides read TGTGCCAGCAGCTTAGAGAGAGGGAGCTCCTACGAGCAGTACTTC.

The chain employs TRBV28 and TRBJ1-3; TRBD1 aligns across 10 bases. The CDR3 has 17 amino acids. Germline CDR1 MDHEN, CDR2 SYDVKM. Germline trimming cut 2 bases from V and 3 bases from J; bases unmatched to any gene: 7. CDR3 DNA: TGTGCCAGCAGTTTACTATTGACAGGGGGCTATGGAAACACCATATATTTT. Translation: CASSLLLTGGYGNTIYF.

The chain is built from TRBV6-5 and TRBJ1-2; D is ambiguous. The CDR3 spans 12 residues. The V end was cut by 7 bases, the J end by 2 bases, with 8 bases between. Germline values: CDR1 MNHEY, CDR2 SVGAGI. The CDR3 DNA reads as TGTGCCAGCAAACAGAACAACTATGGCTACACCTTC. Its translation: CASKQNNYGYTF.

The genes are TRBV29-1 and TRBJ1-2; TRBD1 might be the D (5 bases). Germline V lookup: CDR1 SQVTM, CDR2 ANQGSEA. Trimming cost V 7 bases and J 0 bases, with 6 bases left between them. CDR3 length equals 11 residues. The CDR3 is CSETANYGYTF. The CDR3 DNA is TGCAGCGAGACAGCTAACTATGGCTACACCTTC.

The chain combines TRBV6-5 with TRBJ2-2, with D maybe TRBD2 (6 bases). Trimming took 8 bases from V and 0 from J, leaving 10 bases between them. Looked up from germline, CDR1 is MNHEY and CDR2 is SVGAGI. The CDR3 contains 14 residues. The chain's CDR3 is CASRRETNTGELFF. DNA of the CDR3: TGTGCCAGCCGGAGGGAGACGAACACCGGGGAGCTGTTTTTT.

V gene TRBV14 combines with J gene TRBJ2-6; D gene uncertain. The CDR3 runs to 17 residues. V lost 4 bases and J lost 4, with 17 bases in between. In germline, CDR1 is SGHDN, CDR2 FVKESK. The CDR3 DNA is TGTGCCAGCAGCCCTTCCCCCCGCGGCTTCGGGGCCAACGTCCTGACTTTC. Its translation is CASSPSPRGFGANVLTF.

The table lists this clone with a count of one. The J gene is TRBJ2-2, the V gene TRBV7-3, with 10 bases matching TRBD2. After removal of 5 bases from V and 4 bases from J, the junction contained 7 bases not matched to a gene. The CDR3 is 16 residues long. Germline CDR1 reads SGHTA; CDR2 reads FQGTGA. CDR3 bases: TGTGCCAGCAGCCGACCCGGGACTAGCGTCACCGGGGAGCTGTTTTTT. Its protein product is CASSRPGTSVTGELFF.

CDR3 loop: CASSLVGAGGAGELFF. CDR3 sequence (DNA): TGTGCCAGCAGCTTAGTTGGGGCAGGGGGCGCCGGGGAGCTGTTTTTT. The rearrangement joins TRBV13 to TRBJ2-2, with TRBD1 matching 8 bases. The CDR3 runs 16 residues. The junction had 7 bases not matched to a gene; V was cut back by 1 base and J by 6 bases. CDR1 and CDR2 from the germline V gene are PRHDT and FYEKMQ (reference sequence).